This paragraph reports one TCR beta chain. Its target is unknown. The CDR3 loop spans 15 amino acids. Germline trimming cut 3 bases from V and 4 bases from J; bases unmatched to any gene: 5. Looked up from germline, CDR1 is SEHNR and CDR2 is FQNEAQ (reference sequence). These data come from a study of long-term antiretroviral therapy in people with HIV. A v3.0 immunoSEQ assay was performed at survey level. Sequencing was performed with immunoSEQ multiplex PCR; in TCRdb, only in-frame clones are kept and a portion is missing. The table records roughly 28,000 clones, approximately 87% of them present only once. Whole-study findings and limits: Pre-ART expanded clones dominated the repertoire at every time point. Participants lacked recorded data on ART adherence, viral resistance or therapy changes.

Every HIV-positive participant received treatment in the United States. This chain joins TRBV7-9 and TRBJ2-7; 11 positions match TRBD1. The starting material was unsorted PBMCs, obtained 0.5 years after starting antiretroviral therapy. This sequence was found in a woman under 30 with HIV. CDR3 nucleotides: TGTGCCAGCAGCTTGGGACAGGGGGGTTTGTACGAGCAGTACTTC. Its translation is CASSLGQGGLYEQYF.